Listed below are T cell receptor beta chains from one sample, sequenced in a study of regulatory T cells in long-lasting Graves disease. TCRdb re-called the multiplex PCR reads with MiXCR, one entry per CDR3 protein. The table lists fewer than 400,000 distinct CDR3 sequences, roughly 20% of them singletons, with 20% to 25% in the top ten. The material was peripheral blood mononuclear cells (PBMCs), obtained when the disease was refractory, from a patient treated with antithyroid drugs. These receptor sequences come from a female donor with Graves disease. Both conserved end residues are part of each CDR3. A D gene is named only where the DNA matches it firmly. Clone size is given for some rows only: seen once, a few or many times, or a class if the clone is expanded.

TRBV28	NA	11	NA	TRBJ2-1	CASSVGDEQFF	TGTGCCAGCAGCGTGGGGGATGAGCAGTTCTTC
TRBV7-2	NA	15	NA	TRBJ1-3	CASSLTGASGNTIYF	TGTGCCAGCAGCCTAACTGGGGCGTCTGGAAACACCATATATTTT
TRBV28	few	16	NA	TRBJ2-1	CASSLTLRESYNEQFF	TGTGCCAGCAGTTTAACCCTACGGGAGAGTTACAATGAGCAGTTCTTC
TRBV30	few	14	NA	TRBJ2-2	CAWSVQQSTGELFF	TGTGCCTGGAGTGTACAACAGAGCACCGGGGAGCTGTTTTTT
TRBV4-2	NA	16	NA	TRBJ2-7	CASSQDGEGRRYEQYF	TGTGCCAGCAGCCAAGACGGAGAGGGGCGCAGATACGAGCAGTACTTC
TRBV7-9	NA	14	NA	TRBJ2-7	CASSLGPGSYEQYF	TGTGCCAGCAGCTTGGGTCCAGGGAGCTACGAGCAGTACTTC
TRBV9	NA	15	NA	TRBJ2-7	CASSVEPGPTYEQYF	TGTGCCAGCAGCGTAGAACCGGGGCCAACCTACGAGCAGTACTTC
TRBV2	few	12	NA	TRBJ2-4	CATGDGQNIQYF	TGTGCCACCGGGGACGGACAAAACATTCAGTACTTC
TRBV7-9	NA	14	NA	TRBJ2-2	CASSLAQGAGELFF	TGTGCCAGCAGCTTAGCGCAAGGGGCCGGGGAGCTGTTTTTT
TRBV7-9	NA	18	NA	TRBJ2-6	CASNPPGTSPSGANVLTF	TGTGCCAGCAACCCCCCCGGGACAAGCCCCTCTGGGGCCAACGTCCTGACTTTC
TRBV19	few	18	TRBD2	TRBJ2-2	CASSIKPGLALGVGELFF	TGTGCCAGTAGTATAAAACCGGGACTAGCTTTGGGCGTCGGGGAGCTGTTTTTT
TRBV12-5	many	13	NA	TRBJ1-1	CASGLTGPTEAFF	TGTGCTAGTGGTTTGACAGGCCCCACTGAAGCTTTCTTT
TRBV5-8	few	13	NA	TRBJ1-5	CASRNRRNQPQHF	TGTGCCAGCAGAAATAGACGGAATCAGCCCCAGCATTTT
TRBV20-1	many	15	NA	TRBJ2-7	CSASRDREGFYEQYF	TGCAGTGCTTCCCGAGACAGGGAGGGATTCTACGAGCAGTACTTC
TRBV7-2	many	15	NA	TRBJ2-5	CASSSPVVGARTQYF	TGTGCCAGCAGCTCTCCGGTTGTGGGGGCCCGGACCCAGTACTTC
TRBV19	NA	15	NA	TRBJ1-1	CASSWRQDMNTEASF	TGTGCCAGTAGTTGGCGACAGGATATGAACACTGAAGCTTCCTTT
TRBV27	few	14	TRBD1	TRBJ2-7	CASSGGQGADEQYF	TGTGCCAGCAGTGGGGGACAGGGGGCGGACGAGCAGTACTTC
TRBV6-9	many	12	NA	TRBJ1-2	CASSYRGWSYTF	TGTGCCAGCAGTTACCGGGGTTGGAGCTACACCTTC
TRBV6-1	once	12	NA	TRBJ2-7	CASRDHFKEQYF	TGTGCCAGCAGGGACCACTTCAAAGAGCAGTACTTC
TRBV4-1	many	15	NA	TRBJ1-2	CASSQDGDQRGGYTF	TGCGCCAGCAGCCAAGATGGGGACCAGAGAGGTGGCTACACCTTC
TRBV7-9	few	14	NA	TRBJ2-5	CASSLASLKETQYF	TGTGCCAGCAGCTTAGCCTCCCTAAAAGAGACCCAGTACTTC
TRBV4-3	NA	14	NA	TRBJ1-1	CASSPGRENTEAFF	TGCGCCAGCAGCCCAGGCAGGGAAAACACTGAAGCTTTCTTT
TRBV7-2	many	13	NA	TRBJ1-2	CASSGIMNYGYTF	TGTGCCAGCAGCGGCATCATGAACTATGGCTACACCTTC